A selection of T cell receptor beta chains follows, all from one sample in a study of cytomegalovirus exposure and HLA in healthy donors. The protocol was immunoSEQ multiplex PCR, while the TCRdb copy is restricted to in-frame clones and leaves out a portion. The table records about 150,000 clones, roughly 91% of them present only once. The source material was PBMCs. The receptors were sampled from a man aged 18 to 35 in good health and CMV-seronegative. Each CDR3 is given with its conserved first and last residue. Each record gives: clone size, J gene, V gene, D gene, CDR3 protein, CDR3 DNA. The D gene is left open where the match is weak. Not every row has a clone size; where given, it reads once, few, many or a size class.

.	TRBJ1-2	TRBV27	TRBD1	CASSPRTGVYGYTF	TGTGCCAGCAGTCCCCGGACAGGGGTCTATGGCTACACCTTC
.	TRBJ2-3	TRBV2	.	CASTTGVTDTQYF	TGTGCCAGCACTACTGGAGTCACAGATACGCAGTATTTT
.	TRBJ2-1	TRBV6-5	TRBD2	CASSYSLGGGEQFF	TGTGCCAGCAGTTACTCCCTGGGGGGGGGTGAGCAGTTCTTC
.	TRBJ1-2	TRBV6-5	TRBD1	CASSPSGTAYGYTF	TGTGCCAGCAGCCCTAGCGGGACAGCCTATGGCTACACCTTC
.	TRBJ1-1	TRBV27	TRBD1	CASSQGQLLNTEAFF	TGTGCCAGCAGCCAGGGACAGTTACTAAACACTGAAGCTTTCTTT
.	TRBJ2-1	TRBV11-2	TRBD2	CASSLEAWTSGGYNEQFF	TGTGCCAGCAGCTTAGAAGCGTGGACTAGCGGGGGATACAATGAGCAGTTCTTC
.	TRBJ1-2	TRBV19	.	CASSPSGGYGYGYTF	TGTGCCAGTAGTCCGTCGGGGGGGTACGGCTATGGCTACACCTTC
.	TRBJ2-1	TRBV5-1	.	CASSLDRDEQFF	TGCGCCAGCAGCCTCGACAGAGATGAGCAGTTCTTC
.	TRBJ2-7	TRBV10-3	.	CAISVGQATYEQYF	TGTGCCATCAGTGTAGGTCAGGCGACCTACGAGCAGTACTTC
few	TRBJ1-1	TRBV5-1	.	CASSKWGPEAFF	TGCGCCAGCAGCAAATGGGGGCCTGAAGCTTTCTTT
.	TRBJ2-7	TRBV27	.	CASSLGLNYEQYF	TGTGCCAGCAGTTTGGGACTCAACTACGAGCAGTACTTC
many	TRBJ2-7	TRBV29-1	.	CSVETADYEQYF	TGCAGCGTTGAAACAGCAGATTACGAGCAGTACTTC
.	TRBJ2-5	TRBV11-2	.	CASSLVRSQETQYF	TGTGCCAGCAGCTTAGTTCGTTCCCAAGAGACCCAGTACTTC
once	TRBJ1-1	TRBV27	.	CASSLQGNTEAFF	TGTGCCAGCAGCCTACAGGGGAACACTGAAGCTTTCTTT
.	TRBJ1-1	TRBV10-2	.	CASRTPFPGNTEAFF	TGCGCCAGCAGGACTCCCTTTCCTGGCAACACTGAAGCTTTCTTT
.	TRBJ1-5	TRBV27	TRBD1	CASSPQSQGQPQHF	TGTGCCAGCAGTCCCCAATCACAGGGGCAGCCCCAGCATTTT
.	TRBJ2-3	TRBV9	.	CASSVEPSGSTDTQYF	TGTGCCAGCAGCGTAGAGCCCAGCGGAAGCACAGATACGCAGTATTTT
.	TRBJ2-3	TRBV18	.	CASSPRGGGSTDTQYF	TGTGCCAGCTCCCCCCGGGGAGGCGGAAGCACAGATACGCAGTATTTT
.	TRBJ2-2	TRBV7-2	TRBD1	CASSPTGEVGELFF	TGTGCCAGCAGCCCGACAGGGGAGGTCGGGGAGCTGTTTTTT
.	TRBJ2-7	TRBV7-9	TRBD2	CASSSIAGGSYEQYF	TGTGCCAGCAGCTCGATAGCGGGAGGGTCCTACGAGCAGTACTTC
.	TRBJ1-3	TRBV19	TRBD1	CASTEGQASGNTIYF	TGTGCCAGTACCGAGGGACAGGCCTCTGGAAACACCATATATTTT
once	TRBJ1-3	TRBV11-2	.	CASSLDPIVSGNTIYF	TGTGCCAGCAGCTTAGATCCTATAGTGTCTGGAAACACCATATATTTT
.	TRBJ2-3	TRBV9	.	CASSVTAGYTDTQYF	TGTGCCAGCAGCGTAACGGCAGGTTACACAGATACGCAGTATTTT
.	TRBJ2-3	TRBV6-5	TRBD2	CASRFTSGGGDTQYF	TGTGCCAGCAGATTTACTAGCGGGGGAGGGGATACGCAGTATTTT
.	TRBJ1-1	TRBV9	.	CASSPWGGTEAFF	TGTGCCAGCAGCCCGTGGGGGGGCACTGAAGCTTTCTTT
once	TRBJ2-5	TRBV4-3	.	CASSQDAKETQYF	TGCGCCAGCAGCCAAGACGCGAAAGAGACCCAGTACTTC
.	TRBJ1-2	TRBV18	TRBD1	CASSPTRQGNGYTF	TGTGCCAGCTCACCCACTAGACAGGGGAATGGCTACACCTTC
.	TRBJ2-7	TRBV6-5	TRBD1	CASSLGQASYEQYF	TGTGCCAGCAGCCTGGGACAGGCATCCTACGAGCAGTACTTC
once	TRBJ1-5	TRBV27	TRBD1	CASSPRDRDNQPQHF	TGTGCCAGCAGTCCACGGGACAGGGACAATCAGCCCCAGCATTTT